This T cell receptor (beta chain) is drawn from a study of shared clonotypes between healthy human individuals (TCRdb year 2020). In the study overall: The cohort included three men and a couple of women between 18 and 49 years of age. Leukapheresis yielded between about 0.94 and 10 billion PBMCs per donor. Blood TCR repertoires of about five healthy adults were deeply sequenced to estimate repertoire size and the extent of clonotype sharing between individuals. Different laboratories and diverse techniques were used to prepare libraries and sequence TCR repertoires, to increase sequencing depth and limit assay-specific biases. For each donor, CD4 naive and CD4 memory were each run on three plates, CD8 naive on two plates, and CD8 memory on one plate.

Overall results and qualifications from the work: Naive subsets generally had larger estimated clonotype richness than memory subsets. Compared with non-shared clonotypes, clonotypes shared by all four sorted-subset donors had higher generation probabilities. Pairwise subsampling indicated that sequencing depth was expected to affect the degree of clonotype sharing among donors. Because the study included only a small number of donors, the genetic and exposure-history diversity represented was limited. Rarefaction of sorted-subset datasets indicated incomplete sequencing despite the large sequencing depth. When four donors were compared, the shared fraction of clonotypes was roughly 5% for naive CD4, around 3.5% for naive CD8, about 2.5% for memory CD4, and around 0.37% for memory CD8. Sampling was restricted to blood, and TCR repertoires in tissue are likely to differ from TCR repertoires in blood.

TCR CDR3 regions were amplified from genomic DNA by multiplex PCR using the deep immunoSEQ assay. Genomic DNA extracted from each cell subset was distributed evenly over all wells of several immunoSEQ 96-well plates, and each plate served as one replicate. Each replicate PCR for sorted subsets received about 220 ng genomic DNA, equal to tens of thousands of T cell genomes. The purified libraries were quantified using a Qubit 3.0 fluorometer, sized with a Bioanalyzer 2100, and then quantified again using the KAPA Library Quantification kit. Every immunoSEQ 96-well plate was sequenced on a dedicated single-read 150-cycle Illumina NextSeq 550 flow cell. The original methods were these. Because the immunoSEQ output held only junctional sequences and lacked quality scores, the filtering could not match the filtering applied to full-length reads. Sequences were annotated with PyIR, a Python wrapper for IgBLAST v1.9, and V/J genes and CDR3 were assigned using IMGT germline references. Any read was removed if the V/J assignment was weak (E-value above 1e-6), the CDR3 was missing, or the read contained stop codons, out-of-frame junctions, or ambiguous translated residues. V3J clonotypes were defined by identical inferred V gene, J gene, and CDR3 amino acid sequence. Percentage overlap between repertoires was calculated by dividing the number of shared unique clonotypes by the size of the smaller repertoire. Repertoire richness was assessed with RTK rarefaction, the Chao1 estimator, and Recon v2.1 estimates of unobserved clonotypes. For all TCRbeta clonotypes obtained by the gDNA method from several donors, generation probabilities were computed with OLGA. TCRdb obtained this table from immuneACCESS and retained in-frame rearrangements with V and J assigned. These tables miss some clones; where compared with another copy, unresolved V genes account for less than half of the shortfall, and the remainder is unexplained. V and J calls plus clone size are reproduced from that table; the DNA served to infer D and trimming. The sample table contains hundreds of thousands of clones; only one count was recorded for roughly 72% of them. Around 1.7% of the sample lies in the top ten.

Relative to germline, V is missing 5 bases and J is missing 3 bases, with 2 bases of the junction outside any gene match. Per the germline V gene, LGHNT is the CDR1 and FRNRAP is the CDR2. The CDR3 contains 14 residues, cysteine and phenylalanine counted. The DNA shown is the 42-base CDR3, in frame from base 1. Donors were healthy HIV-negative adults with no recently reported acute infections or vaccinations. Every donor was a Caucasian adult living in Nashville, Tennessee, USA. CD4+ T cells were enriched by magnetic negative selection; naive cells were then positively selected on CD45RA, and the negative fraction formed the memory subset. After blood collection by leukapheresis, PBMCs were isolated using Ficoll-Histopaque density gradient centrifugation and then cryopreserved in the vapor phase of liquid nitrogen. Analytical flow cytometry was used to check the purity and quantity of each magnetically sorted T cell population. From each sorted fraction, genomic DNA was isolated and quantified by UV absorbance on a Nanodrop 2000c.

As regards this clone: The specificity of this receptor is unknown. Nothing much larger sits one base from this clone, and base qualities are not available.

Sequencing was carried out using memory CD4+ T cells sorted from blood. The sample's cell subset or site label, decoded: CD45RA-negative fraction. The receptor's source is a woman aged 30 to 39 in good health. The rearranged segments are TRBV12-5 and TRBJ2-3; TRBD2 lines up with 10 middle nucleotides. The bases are TGTGCTAGTGGTGGACTAGCGGTTACAGATACGCAGTATTTT. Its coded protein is CASGGLAVTDTQYF.